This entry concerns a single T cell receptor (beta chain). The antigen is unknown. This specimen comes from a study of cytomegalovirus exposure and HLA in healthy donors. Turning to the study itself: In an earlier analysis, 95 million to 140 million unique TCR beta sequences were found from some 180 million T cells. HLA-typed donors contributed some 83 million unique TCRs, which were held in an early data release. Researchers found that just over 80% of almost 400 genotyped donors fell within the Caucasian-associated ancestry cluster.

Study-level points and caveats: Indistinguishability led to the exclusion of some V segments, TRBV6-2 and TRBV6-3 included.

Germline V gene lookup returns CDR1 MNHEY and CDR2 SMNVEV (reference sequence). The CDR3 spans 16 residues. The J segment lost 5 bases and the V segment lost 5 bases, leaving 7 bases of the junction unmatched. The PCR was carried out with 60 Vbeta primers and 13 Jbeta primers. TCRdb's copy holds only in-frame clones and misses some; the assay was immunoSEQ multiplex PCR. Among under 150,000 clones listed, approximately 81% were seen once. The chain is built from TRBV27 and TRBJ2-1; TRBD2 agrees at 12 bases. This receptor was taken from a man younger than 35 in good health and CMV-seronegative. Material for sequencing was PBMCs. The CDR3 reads CASSPGLAGLDNEQFF. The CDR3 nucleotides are TGTGCCAGCAGTCCAGGACTAGCGGGGCTCGACAATGAGCAGTTCTTC.